This T cell receptor beta chain was retrieved from a study of CD8+ T cells in alopecia areata. The sample holds a few counts of this clone. Gene names are the mouse ones. The observed sequence ends 4 residues before the CDR3 terminus, with the missing tail filled in from the germline J gene. The germline V gene encodes CDR1 NNHDY and CDR2 SYVADS. The CDR3 has 15 amino acids. CD4, CD8alpha, NKG2D, NKG2ACE and other markers guided sorting of pooled cutaneous lymph node cells. Extraction of RNA preceded its reverse transcription into cDNA, which served as the sequencing template. Repertoires were generated with immunoSEQ multiplex PCR, while TCRdb's copy carries only in-frame clones and drops some. This sample includes over 250,000 clones with no singletons; its ten biggest clones take up more than 1%.

Source material: CD4+ T cells sorted from a lymph node. The V call is TRBV13-3, the J call TRBJ2-5, with TRBD2 matching over 12 bases. This clonotype was obtained from a C3H/HeJ mouse with alopecia areata. MHC haplotype: H2-k. CDR3: CASSLRLGGRDTQYF. The sequenced CDR3 bases are TGTGCCAGCAGCCTCCGACTGGGGGGGCGTGAC.